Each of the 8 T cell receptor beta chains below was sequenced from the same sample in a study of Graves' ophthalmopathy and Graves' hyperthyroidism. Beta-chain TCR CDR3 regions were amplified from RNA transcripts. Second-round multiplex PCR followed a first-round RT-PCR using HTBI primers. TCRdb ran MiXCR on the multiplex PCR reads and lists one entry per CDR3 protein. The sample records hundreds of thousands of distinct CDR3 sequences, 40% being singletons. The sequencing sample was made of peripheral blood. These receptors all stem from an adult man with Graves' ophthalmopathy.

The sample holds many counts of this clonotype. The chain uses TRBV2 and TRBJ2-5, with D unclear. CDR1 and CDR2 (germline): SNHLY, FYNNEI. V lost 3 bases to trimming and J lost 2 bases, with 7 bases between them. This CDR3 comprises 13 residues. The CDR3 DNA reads TGTGCCAGCAGTGAGGTCAGGCAAGAGACCCAGTACTTC. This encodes CASSEVRQETQYF.

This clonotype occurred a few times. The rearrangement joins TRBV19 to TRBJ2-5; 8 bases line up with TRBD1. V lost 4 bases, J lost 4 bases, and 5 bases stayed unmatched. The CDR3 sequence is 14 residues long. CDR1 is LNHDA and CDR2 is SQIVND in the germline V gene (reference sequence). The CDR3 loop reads CASSKRGTGETQYF. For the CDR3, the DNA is TGTGCCAGTAGTAAGAGGGGGACAGGAGAGACCCAGTACTTC.

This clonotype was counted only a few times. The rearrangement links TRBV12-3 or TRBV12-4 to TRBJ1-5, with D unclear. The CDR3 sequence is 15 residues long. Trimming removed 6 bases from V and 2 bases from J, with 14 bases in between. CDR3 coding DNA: TGTGCCAGCAGCCTTGGTTATTTGGGCAATCAGCCCCAGCATTTT. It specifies CASSLGYLGNQPQHF.

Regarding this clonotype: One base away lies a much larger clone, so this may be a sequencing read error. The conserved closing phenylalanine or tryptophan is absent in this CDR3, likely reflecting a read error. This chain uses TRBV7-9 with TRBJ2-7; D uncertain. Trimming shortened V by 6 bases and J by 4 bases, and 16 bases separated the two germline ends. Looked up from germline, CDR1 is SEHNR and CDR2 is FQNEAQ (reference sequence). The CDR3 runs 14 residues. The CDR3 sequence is CASSAMGLEYEQYL. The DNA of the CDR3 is TGTGCCAGCAGTGCTATGGGATTAGAATACGAGCAGTACCTC.

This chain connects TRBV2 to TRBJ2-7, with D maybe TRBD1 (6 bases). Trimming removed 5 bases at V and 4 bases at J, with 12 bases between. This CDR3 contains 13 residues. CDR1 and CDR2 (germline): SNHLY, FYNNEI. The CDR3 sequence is CASSLGHLYEQYF. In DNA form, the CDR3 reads TGTGCCAGCAGTCTGGGACACCTATACGAGCAGTACTTC.

CDR3 region: CATGGQGYGYTF. The CDR3 coding sequence is TGTGCCACAGGGGGACAGGGCTATGGCTACACCTTC. The chain employs TRBV10-3 and TRBJ1-2, with 9 positions matching TRBD1. V dropped 10 bases and J dropped 4; count of bases not matched to a gene: 4. This CDR3 spans 12 amino acids. The germline V gene encodes CDR1 ENHRY and CDR2 SYGVKD.

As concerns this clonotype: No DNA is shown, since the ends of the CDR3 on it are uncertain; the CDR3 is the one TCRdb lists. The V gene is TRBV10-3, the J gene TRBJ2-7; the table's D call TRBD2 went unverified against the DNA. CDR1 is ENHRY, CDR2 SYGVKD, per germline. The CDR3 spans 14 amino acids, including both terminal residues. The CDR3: CAICSASVAYEQYF.

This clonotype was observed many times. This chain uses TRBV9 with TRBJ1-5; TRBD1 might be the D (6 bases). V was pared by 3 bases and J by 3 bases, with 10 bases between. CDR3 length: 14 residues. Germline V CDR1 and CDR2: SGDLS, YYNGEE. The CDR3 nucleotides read TGTGCCAGCAGCGGCGGACAGCCCAATCAGCCCCAGCATTTT. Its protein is CASSGGQPNQPQHF.